The next 2 T cell receptor beta chains were all read from a single sample in a study of blood T cell repertoires in COVID-19. Method: immunoSEQ multiplex PCR; TCRdb's copy keeps in-frame clones and lacks some. The sample includes about 120,000 clones, 78% seen only once; the top ten take about 2.1%. Sequencing used peripheral blood. These receptors originate from a man between 65 and 85 years old with acute or convalescent COVID-19.

The rearrangement joins TRBV5-1 to TRBJ2-5; 10 nucleotides line up with TRBD2. Germline-derived CDR1 and CDR2 are SGHRS and YFSETQ. This CDR3 has 15 amino acids. V dropped 3 bases and J dropped 1; count of bases not matched to a gene: 3. CDR3 amino acids: CASSWTSGSQETQYF. As DNA, the CDR3 is TGCGCCAGCAGCTGGACTAGCGGATCCCAAGAGACCCAGTACTTC.

V is TRBV7-9 and J is TRBJ2-7; TRBD1 aligns across 7 bases. The CDR3 is 15 residues long. V dropped 5 bases and J dropped 2; count of bases not matched to a gene: 9. Germline-derived CDR1 and CDR2 are SEHNR and FQNEAQ (reference sequence). The CDR3 region is CASSRHGTVTYEQYF. For the CDR3, the DNA is TGTGCCAGCAGCCGCCACGGGACAGTAACCTACGAGCAGTACTTC.